A selection of T cell receptor beta chains follows, all from one sample in a study of blood T cell repertoires in COVID-19. Sequencing used immunoSEQ multiplex PCR; TCRdb keeps in-frame clones, though not all of them. The sample has over 300,000 clones, more than 75% seen once. Sequences were obtained from PBMCs or T cells enriched from blood (not recorded which). Source of these receptors: a woman aged 25 to 39 with acute COVID-19. Both conserved end residues are trimmed from each CDR3. Only part of the rows carry a size: once, few, many, or a class if the clone is expanded.

V,J,length,size,CDR3
TRBV27,TRBJ2-7,15,.,ASRGGVSGPSSYEQY
TRBV5-1,TRBJ1-1,12,.,ASRKNPVNTEAF
TRBV3-1/TRBV3-2,TRBJ2-2,14,.,ASSQRQVGSAGELF
TRBV7-9,TRBJ2-1,14,.,ASSFRLAGFNNEQF
TRBV5-6,TRBJ1-1,13,.,ASSLIGIGNTEAF
TRBV7-3,TRBJ1-6,11,few,ASSYGQGQPLH
TRBV10-3,TRBJ1-2,11,.,AMNRGTGYGYT
TRBV6-2/TRBV6-3,TRBJ2-1,11,.,ASSLGLENEQF
TRBV12-3/TRBV12-4,TRBJ2-1,11,.,ASAGFIYNEQF
TRBV4-3,TRBJ1-3,14,.,ASSQDLGVLGNTIY
TRBV19,TRBJ2-7,12,.,ASTGGSGSYEQY
TRBV6-5,TRBJ2-6,13,.,ASFKTDSGANVLT
TRBV5-1,TRBJ2-1,13,.,ASSLIAGGLNEQF
TRBV7-9,TRBJ2-7,13,once,ASSLGPGISYEQY
TRBV9,TRBJ1-2,13,once,ASSRAGRPAYGYT
TRBV5-5,TRBJ2-1,14,.,ASTGLLAGIGNEQF
TRBV29-1,TRBJ2-1,10,.,SVGGGRSEQF
TRBV29-1,TRBJ1-2,16,.,SVESSFRDRGLLYGYT
TRBV4-3,TRBJ1-1,13,.,ASSQGTGGSSWAF
TRBV2,TRBJ1-1,10,.,ASRNSNTEAF
TRBV5-6,TRBJ1-5,14,.,ASSPGTGGSNQPQH
TRBV6-4,TRBJ2-1,13,.,ASSDGSGASNEQF
TRBV18,TRBJ1-4,12,.,ASSSGQPNEKLF
TRBV19,TRBJ1-2,15,.,ASSNRDRESLLYGYT
TRBV7-2,TRBJ1-6,14,.,ASSAGQGSYNSPLH
TRBV6-4,TRBJ1-1,11,.,ASRNQGMGEAF
TRBV30,TRBJ2-1,14,.,AWSDPLAGGYNEQF
TRBV4-1,TRBJ2-1,15,.,ASSQGPRGGTYNEQF
TRBV6-5,TRBJ2-7,11,.,ASSGTRAYEQY
TRBV6-5,TRBJ2-6,14,.,ASSYTQASGANVLT
TRBV29-1,TRBJ2-1,15,.,SARQFRDRVNKNEQF
TRBV5-1,TRBJ2-1,12,.,ASSLVGEYNEQF
TRBV6-4,TRBJ2-1,11,.,ASSGQFNNEQF
TRBV19,TRBJ1-2,10,.,ASFLGYYGYT
TRBV30,TRBJ2-1,12,.,AWSPGGSYNEQF
TRBV6-5,TRBJ2-2,12,.,ASTQQGGTGELF
TRBV10-2,TRBJ2-7,13,.,ASSEVVGGKYEQY
TRBV15,TRBJ2-5,17,.,ATSSDRDRGYGSQETQY
TRBV6-5,TRBJ2-3,9,.,ASSYLDTQY
TRBV5-1,TRBJ1-1,12,.,ASSSGLPNTEAF
TRBV9,TRBJ2-3,11,.,ASSYRGLNTQY
TRBV13,TRBJ2-3,12,.,ASSERGGGDTQY
TRBV12-3/TRBV12-4,TRBJ1-6,11,.,ASRGTVNSPLH
TRBV5-1,TRBJ2-2,14,.,ASSSGRDRGSGELF
TRBV9,TRBJ2-1,13,.,ASSVGGPSYNEQF
TRBV3-1/TRBV3-2,TRBJ2-7,12,.,ASSHRTGFYEQY
TRBV5-1,TRBJ1-1,15,once,ASSFNLRQGSNTEAF
TRBV5-4,TRBJ2-3,12,.,AITRGASTDTQY
TRBV24-1,TRBJ2-2,12,.,ATRQGSNTGELF
TRBV9,TRBJ2-7,14,.,ASSVGGGMLSYEQY
TRBV30,TRBJ1-6,9,.,AWLNKGALH
TRBV11-2,TRBJ2-7,12,.,ASSLGLAGVEQY